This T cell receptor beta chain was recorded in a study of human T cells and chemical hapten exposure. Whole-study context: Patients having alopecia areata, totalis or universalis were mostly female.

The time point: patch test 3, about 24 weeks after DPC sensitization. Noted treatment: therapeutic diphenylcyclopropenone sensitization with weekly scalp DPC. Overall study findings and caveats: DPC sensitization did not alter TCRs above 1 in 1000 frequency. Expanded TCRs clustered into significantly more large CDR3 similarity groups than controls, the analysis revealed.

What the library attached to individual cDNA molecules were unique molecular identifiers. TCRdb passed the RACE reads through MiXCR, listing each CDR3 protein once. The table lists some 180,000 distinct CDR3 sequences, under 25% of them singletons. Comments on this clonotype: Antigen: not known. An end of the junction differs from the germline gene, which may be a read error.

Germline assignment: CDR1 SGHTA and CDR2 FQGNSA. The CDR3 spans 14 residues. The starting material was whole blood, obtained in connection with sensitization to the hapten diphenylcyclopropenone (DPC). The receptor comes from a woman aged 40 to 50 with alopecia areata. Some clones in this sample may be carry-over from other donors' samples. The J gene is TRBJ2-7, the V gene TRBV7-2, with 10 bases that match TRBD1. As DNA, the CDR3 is TGTGCCAGCAGCTGGGACAGGGGTCCCTACAAGCAGTACTTC. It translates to CASSWDRGPYKQYF.